This T cell receptor beta chain was captured in a study of OX40 agonist ivuxolimab in advanced cancers. Background on the study: An anti-OX40 (CD134) antibody with agonistic activity, ivuxolimab, was administered to patients.

A word on this clone: Its target is unknown.

Overall study findings and caveats: CD8+ T cells were the subset that, on average, had more expanded clones than CD4+.

Assay: immunoSEQ multiplex PCR; the TCRdb copy retains only in-frame clones and omits some. The sample lists 40,000 to 60,000 clones, approximately 79% occurring once. Autoimmune disease history or systemic immunosuppression barred patients. Sequenced here: CD4+ or CD8+ T cells sorted from blood, sampled in a trial of the OX40 agonist ivuxolimab. This TCR was recovered from an adult with an advanced solid tumor such as melanoma, head and neck, liver or kidney cancer.

The chain's CDR3 is CASSPLSQGWGTEAFF. As DNA, the CDR3 is TGTGCCAGCAGTCCCTTGTCCCAGGGGTGGGGCACTGAAGCTTTCTTT. The V and J genes are TRBV28 and TRBJ1-1; D perhaps matches TRBD1 (6 bases). The germline V gene has CDR1 MDHEN and CDR2 SYDVKM. CDR3 length equals 16 residues. The V and J ends lost 5 bases and 4 bases respectively, with 20 bases between them.